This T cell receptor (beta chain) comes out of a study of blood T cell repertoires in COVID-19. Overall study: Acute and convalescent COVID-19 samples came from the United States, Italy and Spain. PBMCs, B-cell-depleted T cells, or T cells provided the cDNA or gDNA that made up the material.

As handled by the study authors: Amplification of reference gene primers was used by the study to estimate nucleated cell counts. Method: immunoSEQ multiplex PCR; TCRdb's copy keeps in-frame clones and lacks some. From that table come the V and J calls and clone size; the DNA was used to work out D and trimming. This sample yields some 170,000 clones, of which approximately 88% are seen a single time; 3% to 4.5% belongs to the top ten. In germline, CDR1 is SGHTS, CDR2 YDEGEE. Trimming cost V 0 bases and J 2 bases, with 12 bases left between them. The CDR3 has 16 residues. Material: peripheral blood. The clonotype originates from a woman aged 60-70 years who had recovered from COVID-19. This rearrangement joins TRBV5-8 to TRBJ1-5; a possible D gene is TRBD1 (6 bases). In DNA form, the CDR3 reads TGTGCCAGCAGCTTGGACAGGGATGCGGGCAATCAGCCCCAGCATTTT. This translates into CASSLDRDAGNQPQHF. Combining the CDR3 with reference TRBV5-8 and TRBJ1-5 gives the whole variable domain EAGVTQSPTHLIKTRGQQATLRCSPISGHTSVYWYQQALGLGLQFLLWYDEGEERNRGNFPPRFSGRQFPNYSSELNVNALELEDSALYLCASSLDRDAGNQPQHFGDGTRLSIL.